Below are 18 T cell receptor beta chains sequenced from a single sample in a study of cytomegalovirus exposure and HLA in healthy donors. The PCR made use of 60 Vbeta and 13 Jbeta primers. The repertoire was sequenced with immunoSEQ multiplex PCR; TCRdb's copy has only in-frame clones and lacks some. The data hold around 92,000 clones, with about 76% observed a single time. The sequenced sample was PBMCs. Every receptor here comes from a human donor in good health.

With respect to this clone: An end of the junction differs from the germline gene, which may be a read error. The V call is TRBV19, the J call TRBJ1-3; D is perhaps TRBD1 (6 bases). Germline V lookup: CDR1 LNHDA, CDR2 SQIVND (reference sequence). This CDR3 region has 15 residues. CDR3 in amino acids: CASSPTTGPGSTIYF. DNA for the CDR3: TGTGCCAGTAGTCCGACGACAGGTCCTGGAAGCACCATATATTTT. Using reference TRBV19 and TRBJ1-3 for the parts outside the CDR3, the full variable domain is DGGITQSPKYLFRKEGQNVTLSCEQNLNHDAMYWYRQDPGQGLRLIYYSQIVNDFQKGDIAEGYSVSREKKESFPLTVTSAQKNPTAFYLCASSPTTGPGSTIYFGEGSWLTVV.

Of note for this clone: An end of the junction does not agree with germline; a read error may underlie this. The chain uses TRBV27 and TRBJ2-1; a possible D gene is TRBD2 (5 bases). CDR3 length: 16 amino acids. Germline assignment: CDR1 MNHEY and CDR2 SMNVEV (reference sequence). This CDR3 is CANSLRWLAGYNEQFF. CDR3 coding DNA: TGTGCCAACAGTTTAAGGTGGCTAGCCGGGTATAATGAGCAGTTCTTC.

V is TRBV5-1 and J is TRBJ1-5; D is undetermined. With 6 bases removed from V and 1 base from J, the gap between germline ends came to 11 bases. The CDR3 contains 14 residues. The germline V gene encodes CDR1 SGHRS and CDR2 YFSETQ. In DNA form, the CDR3 reads TGCGCCAGCAAAACTGAACCCAGCAATCAGCCCCAGCATTTT. Protein sequence: CASKTEPSNQPQHF.

The chain is built from TRBV2 and TRBJ2-2, with 8 bases that match TRBD1. V shed 11 bases and J 6 bases; nucleotides not matched to a gene: 8. Germline V gene lookup returns CDR1 SNHLY and CDR2 FYNNEI. CDR3 length: 13 amino acids. CDR3: CAWQSGGPGELFF. CDR3 nucleotides: TGTGCCTGGCAGTCAGGGGGCCCCGGGGAGCTGTTTTTT. The full variable domain, rest sourced from reference TRBV2 and TRBJ2-2, is EPEVTQTPSHQVTQMGQEVILRCVPISNHLYFYWYRQILGQKVEFLVSFYNNEISEKSEIFDDQFSVERPDGSNFTLKIRSTKLEDSAMYFCAWQSGGPGELFFGEGSRLTVL.

This clone has only a few counts. The V call is TRBV25-1, the J call TRBJ2-2, with D possibly TRBD2 on 6 matching bases. The germline V and J ends were trimmed by 7 bases and 14 bases, with 20 bases remaining between them. The germline gives CDR1 MGHDK, CDR2 SYGVNS. The CDR3 runs 13 residues. The CDR3 is CASTPEGLESLFF. The CDR3 DNA reads TGTGCCAGCACCCCGGAGGGGTTGGAGTCCCTGTTTTTT.

The chain employs TRBV7-9 and TRBJ1-1; no reliable D call. Germline lookup yields CDR1 SEHNR and CDR2 FQNEAQ (reference sequence). The CDR3 runs 12 residues. Trimming cost V 1 base and J 8 bases, with 8 bases left between them. CDR3 protein: CASSLGQSEAFF. Here the CDR3 DNA reads TGTGCCAGCAGCTTAGGACAATCAGAAGCTTTCTTT.

V is TRBV6-5 and J is TRBJ2-5; TRBD1 agrees at 7 bases. This CDR3 comprises 12 residues. V lost 5 bases, J lost 5 bases, and 2 bases stayed unmatched. CDR1 MNHEY and CDR2 SVGAGI come from the germline V gene. CDR3 bases: TGTGCCAGCAGTACAGGGGTGGAGACCCAGTACTTC. Its translation: CASSTGVETQYF.

The chain links TRBV29-1 to TRBJ2-1, with TRBD2 matching 10 bases. V gave up 5 bases and J gave up 7 bases; unmatched junction bases: 11. Germline V CDR1 and CDR2: SQVTM, ANQGSEA. This CDR3 comprises 15 residues. This CDR3 is CSVREREGLRNEQFF. Written as DNA, the CDR3 is TGCAGCGTTCGCGAGCGGGAGGGCCTTCGTAATGAGCAGTTCTTC.

The V and J genes are TRBV5-8 and TRBJ1-5; tentatively, D is TRBD1 (5 bases). This CDR3 has 15 amino acids. Germline loops: CDR1 SGHTS, CDR2 YDEGEE. V lost 2 bases and J 0 bases, leaving 9 bases between the germline ends. The CDR3, as DNA: TGTGCCAGCAGCTTCACAGGCAATAGCAATCAGCCCCAGCATTTT. Translated, it gives CASSFTGNSNQPQHF.

The chain couples TRBV19 to TRBJ1-2; a possible D gene is TRBD1 (5 bases). The CDR3 has 13 residues. V lost 7 bases to trimming and J lost 4 bases, with 13 bases between them. Germline assignment: CDR1 LNHDA and CDR2 SQIVND (reference sequence). The CDR3 here is CASKPGLGYGYTF. In DNA, the CDR3 is TGTGCCAGTAAACCGGGACTGGGCTATGGCTACACCTTC. The variable domain in full, completed from reference TRBV19 and TRBJ1-2, reads DGGITQSPKYLFRKEGQNVTLSCEQNLNHDAMYWYRQDPGQGLRLIYYSQIVNDFQKGDIAEGYSVSREKKESFPLTVTSAQKNPTAFYLCASKPGLGYGYTFGSGTRLTVV.

The chain has TRBV12-5 and TRBJ2-1, with 9 bases that match TRBD1. CDR1 and CDR2 from the germline V gene are LGHNT and FRNRAP. The CDR3 spans 16 residues. The V and J ends lost 1 base and 6 bases, in that order; junction bases with no gene match: 7. CDR3 sequence reads: CASGLGTGTGTNEQFF. The CDR3 nucleotides read TGTGCTAGTGGTTTGGGAACCGGGACAGGGACCAATGAGCAGTTCTTC.

The genes are TRBV7-2 and TRBJ1-2; TRBD1 agrees at 9 bases. Germline CDR1 and CDR2: SGHTA and FQGNSA. V gave up 5 bases and J gave up 4 bases; unmatched junction bases: 8. This CDR3 spans 15 amino acids. CDR3 protein: CASSPMDRGGYGYTF. The DNA of the CDR3 is TGTGCCAGCAGCCCCATGGACAGGGGAGGCTATGGCTACACCTTC.

The V and J genes are TRBV7-8 and TRBJ2-2; D is unclear. This CDR3 spans 14 amino acids. The V and J ends lost 2 bases and 6 bases respectively, with 10 bases between them. CDR1 and CDR2 from the germline V gene are SGHVS and FQNEAQ. CDR3 coding DNA: TGTGCCAGCAGCTTAAGACTGCTTGCCGGGGAGCTGTTTTTT. It yields the protein CASSLRLLAGELFF.

The rearrangement joins TRBV7-2 to TRBJ1-3; no clear D. CDR1 SGHTA and CDR2 FQGNSA come from the germline V gene. Trimming removed 5 bases at V and 0 bases at J, with 11 bases between. The CDR3 has 15 amino acids. The CDR3 region is CASSPRGFSGNTIYF. The CDR3 bases are TGTGCCAGCAGCCCGCGCGGGTTCTCTGGAAACACCATATATTTT.

The rearrangement uses TRBV27 and TRBJ1-5; the D is unclear. V was clipped by 1 base and J by 1 base, with 11 bases between them. CDR1 is MNHEY and CDR2 is SMNVEV in the germline V gene (reference sequence). This CDR3 has 16 residues. CDR3 region: CASSLLSRLSNQPQHF. The CDR3 DNA is TGTGCCAGCAGTTTATTGTCCAGGCTGAGCAATCAGCCCCAGCATTTT.

The rearrangement joins TRBV4-3 to TRBJ2-7; D possibly corresponds to TRBD1 (6 bases). Germline V gene sequence: CDR1 LGHNA, CDR2 YSLEER. V was clipped by 2 bases and J by 3 bases, with 14 bases between them. The CDR3 has 15 residues. CDR3 loop: CASSQTRGKVYEQYF. The CDR3 DNA sequence: TGCGCCAGCAGCCAAACCAGGGGTAAGGTCTACGAGCAGTACTTC.

The chain couples TRBV7-9 to TRBJ2-7; D not resolved. Germline-derived CDR1 and CDR2 are SEHNR and FQNEAQ (reference sequence). The V end lost 5 bases, the J end lost 0 bases, and 11 bases lay between the germline ends. This CDR3 spans 14 amino acids. Here the CDR3 DNA reads TGTGCCAGCAGCCCCTTACATGCCTCCTACGAGCAGTACTTC. Translating it yields CASSPLHASYEQYF.

The rearrangement joins TRBV19 to TRBJ2-5; D might be TRBD1 (7 bases). Judging by the DNA end, TRBJ2-7 fits better; the J call may be wrong. Per the germline V gene, CDR1 is LNHDA and CDR2 is SQIVND (reference sequence). This CDR3 is built from 13 residues. Written as DNA, the CDR3 is TGTGCCAGTAGTGAGGGGGCGGGGTACGAGCAGTACTTC. The encoded protein is CASSEGAGYEQYF.